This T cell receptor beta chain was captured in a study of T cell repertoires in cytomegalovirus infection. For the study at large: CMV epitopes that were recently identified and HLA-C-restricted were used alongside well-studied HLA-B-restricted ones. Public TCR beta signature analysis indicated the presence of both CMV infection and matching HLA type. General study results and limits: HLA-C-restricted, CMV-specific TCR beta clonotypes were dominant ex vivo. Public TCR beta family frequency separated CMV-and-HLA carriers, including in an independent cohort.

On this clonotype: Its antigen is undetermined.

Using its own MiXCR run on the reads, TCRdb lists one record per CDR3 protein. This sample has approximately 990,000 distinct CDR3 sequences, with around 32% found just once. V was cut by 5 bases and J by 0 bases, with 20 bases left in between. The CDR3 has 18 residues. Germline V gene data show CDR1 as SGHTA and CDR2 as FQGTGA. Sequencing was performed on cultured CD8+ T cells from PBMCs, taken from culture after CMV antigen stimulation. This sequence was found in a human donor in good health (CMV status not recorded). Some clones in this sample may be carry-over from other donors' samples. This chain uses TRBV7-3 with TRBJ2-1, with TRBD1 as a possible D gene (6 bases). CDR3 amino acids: CASSQIFLRDNSYNEQFF. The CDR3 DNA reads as TGTGCCAGCAGCCAAATCTTTCTCCGGGACAACTCCTACAATGAGCAGTTCTTC.